This TCR beta chain was captured in a study of T-cell reconstitution after alpha-beta-depleted transplantation in children. A library of TCRbeta sequences, prepared with unique molecular identifiers, was generated. TCRdb re-derived calls from the PCR reads in MiXCR, one entry per CDR3 protein. The table shows just under 550,000 distinct CDR3 sequences, with around 16% occurring only once. With V trimmed by 4 bases and J by 2 bases, 5 bases remained unmatched. The CDR3 has 13 amino acids. Germline values: CDR1 DFQATT, CDR2 SNEGSKA (reference sequence). The material sequenced was PBMCs from the stem cell graft donor, taken from the stem cell graft. The receptor's source is a human donor who donated a stem cell graft to a child with acute lymphoblastic leukemia. V is TRBV20-1 and J is TRBJ2-7, with TRBD2 matching 7 bases. CDR3 sequence reads: CSATSGLTYEQYF. CDR3 coding DNA: TGCAGTGCTACTAGCGGACTCACCTACGAGCAGTACTTC.